The rows below give T cell receptor beta chains drawn from one sample of a study of T cell responses to AZD1222 COVID-19 vaccine. Produced via immunoSEQ multiplex PCR; TCRdb's table is partial and in-frame only. The table shows about 110,000 clones, with roughly 88% occurring only once. Source: peripheral blood, taken on day 0 of MenACWY control vaccination. Receptors originate from an adult in good health. CDR3s include the opening cysteine and the closing phenylalanine or tryptophan. D genes are given only for firm matches. Rows may omit the clone size; those that give it use once, few, many or a size class.

clone size: -; J gene: TRBJ1-4; D gene: -; V gene: TRBV28; CDR3 protein: CAGQGLENEKLFF; CDR3 DNA: TGTGCCGGGCAGGGCCTCGAGAATGAAAAACTGTTTTTT
clone size: -; J gene: TRBJ1-1; D gene: TRBD1; V gene: TRBV19; CDR3 protein: CASGTGGFEGEAFF; CDR3 DNA: TGTGCCAGCGGGACAGGGGGCTTCGAGGGTGAAGCTTTCTTT
clone size: -; J gene: TRBJ1-1; D gene: -; V gene: TRBV29-1; CDR3 protein: CSVGPGQGGPEAFF; CDR3 DNA: TGCAGCGTTGGCCCGGGGCAGGGCGGGCCTGAAGCTTTCTTT
clone size: -; J gene: TRBJ2-7; D gene: TRBD1; V gene: TRBV7-2; CDR3 protein: CASSFYRGPFYEQYF; CDR3 DNA: TGTGCCAGCAGCTTTTACAGGGGGCCCTTTTACGAGCAGTACTTC
clone size: -; J gene: TRBJ2-2; D gene: -; V gene: TRBV5-1; CDR3 protein: CASRPGVNTGELFF; CDR3 DNA: TGCGCCAGCAGGCCGGGGGTGAACACCGGGGAGCTGTTTTTT
clone size: once; J gene: TRBJ1-1; D gene: TRBD1; V gene: TRBV12-3/TRBV12-4; CDR3 protein: CASRRGQSTEAFF; CDR3 DNA: TGTGCCAGCAGGAGGGGACAGTCCACTGAAGCTTTCTTT
clone size: -; J gene: TRBJ1-1; D gene: TRBD1; V gene: TRBV5-1; CDR3 protein: CASSRPGQGAYTEAFF; CDR3 DNA: TGCGCCAGCAGCCGTCCGGGACAGGGGGCGTACACTGAAGCTTTCTTT
clone size: -; J gene: TRBJ2-3; D gene: -; V gene: TRBV28; CDR3 protein: CASSLPLRTDTQYF; CDR3 DNA: TGTGCCAGCAGTTTACCGCTTCGCACAGATACGCAGTATTTT
clone size: -; J gene: TRBJ2-1; D gene: -; V gene: TRBV27; CDR3 protein: CATRMGSEQFF; CDR3 DNA: TGTGCCACGAGAATGGGCAGTGAGCAGTTCTTC
clone size: -; J gene: TRBJ2-5; D gene: TRBD1; V gene: TRBV19; CDR3 protein: CASSIQGVEETQYF; CDR3 DNA: TGTGCCAGTAGTATTCAGGGGGTGGAGGAAACCCAGTACTTC
clone size: -; J gene: TRBJ2-7; D gene: -; V gene: TRBV25-1; CDR3 protein: CASRDTSGQYF; CDR3 DNA: TGTGCCAGCAGGGACACTTCGGGGCAGTACTTC
clone size: -; J gene: TRBJ1-1; D gene: TRBD1; V gene: TRBV10-3; CDR3 protein: CAITGGPNTEAFF; CDR3 DNA: TGTGCCATCACAGGGGGACCCAACACTGAAGCTTTCTTT
clone size: -; J gene: TRBJ1-4; D gene: -; V gene: TRBV7-6; CDR3 protein: CASSSSTGPYEKLFF; CDR3 DNA: TGTGCCAGCAGCTCAAGCACGGGACCCTATGAAAAACTGTTTTTT
clone size: -; J gene: TRBJ2-1; D gene: TRBD2; V gene: TRBV4-2; CDR3 protein: CASSQTPGLAGGPKNEQFF; CDR3 DNA: TGTGCCAGCAGCCAAACACCGGGACTAGCGGGAGGGCCGAAAAATGAGCAGTTCTTC
clone size: -; J gene: TRBJ2-1; D gene: -; V gene: TRBV24-1; CDR3 protein: CATSDPGQSRGNEQFF; CDR3 DNA: TGTGCCACCAGTGACCCGGGACAGTCCCGGGGGAATGAGCAGTTCTTC
clone size: -; J gene: TRBJ1-5; D gene: TRBD1; V gene: TRBV7-9; CDR3 protein: CASSLDTGQGPQHF; CDR3 DNA: TGTGCCAGCAGCCTTGACACCGGACAGGGCCCCCAGCATTTT
clone size: -; J gene: TRBJ2-1; D gene: -; V gene: TRBV28; CDR3 protein: CASRTTGNEQFF; CDR3 DNA: TGTGCCAGCAGAACCACAGGGAATGAGCAGTTCTTC
clone size: -; J gene: TRBJ2-7; D gene: TRBD1; V gene: TRBV4-1; CDR3 protein: CASSHPGQGSYEQYF; CDR3 DNA: TGCGCCAGCAGCCACCCGGGACAGGGCTCCTACGAGCAGTACTTC
clone size: -; J gene: TRBJ1-5; D gene: -; V gene: TRBV19; CDR3 protein: CATDRSNQPQHF; CDR3 DNA: TGTGCCACGGACCGGAGCAATCAGCCCCAGCATTTT
clone size: -; J gene: TRBJ2-3; D gene: -; V gene: TRBV28; CDR3 protein: CASSFGGNLVRDTQYF; CDR3 DNA: TGTGCCAGCAGTTTTGGGGGGAACCTGGTCAGAGATACGCAGTATTTT
clone size: -; J gene: TRBJ1-4; D gene: -; V gene: TRBV25-1; CDR3 protein: CASSDPVTVNEKLFF; CDR3 DNA: TGTGCCAGCAGTGACCCAGTGACAGTAAATGAAAAACTGTTTTTT
clone size: -; J gene: TRBJ2-1; D gene: -; V gene: TRBV7-9; CDR3 protein: CASSHNGAGNNEQFF; CDR3 DNA: TGTGCCAGCAGCCATAATGGGGCGGGCAACAATGAGCAGTTCTTC
clone size: -; J gene: TRBJ1-1; D gene: -; V gene: TRBV3-1/TRBV3-2; CDR3 protein: CASSPQVGNTEAFF; CDR3 DNA: TGTGCCAGCAGCCCGCAGGTCGGGAACACTGAAGCTTTCTTT
clone size: -; J gene: TRBJ1-4; D gene: -; V gene: TRBV20-1; CDR3 protein: CSASRQLNEKLFF; CDR3 DNA: TGCAGTGCTAGTCGACAGCTAAATGAAAAACTGTTTTTT
clone size: -; J gene: TRBJ1-3; D gene: TRBD1; V gene: TRBV28; CDR3 protein: CASSSTGLGNTIYF; CDR3 DNA: TGTGCCAGCAGCTCGACAGGGCTTGGAAACACCATATATTTT
clone size: -; J gene: TRBJ1-5; D gene: -; V gene: TRBV5-5; CDR3 protein: CASSQRSDQPQHF; CDR3 DNA: TGTGCCAGCAGCCAGAGGAGCGATCAGCCCCAGCATTTT
clone size: once; J gene: TRBJ2-7; D gene: TRBD1; V gene: TRBV4-3; CDR3 protein: CASSLRTGSYEQYF; CDR3 DNA: TGCGCCAGCAGCCTGCGGACAGGCTCCTACGAGCAGTACTTC
clone size: once; J gene: TRBJ2-3; D gene: TRBD1; V gene: TRBV6-5; CDR3 protein: CASRVGTGYEDTQYF; CDR3 DNA: TGTGCCAGCAGGGTCGGGACAGGGTATGAAGATACGCAGTATTTT
clone size: few; J gene: TRBJ2-2; D gene: TRBD2; V gene: TRBV7-3; CDR3 protein: CASSQGLAGVGTGELFF; CDR3 DNA: TGTGCCAGCAGCCAAGGACTAGCGGGAGTAGGGACCGGGGAGCTGTTTTTT
clone size: -; J gene: TRBJ1-2; D gene: -; V gene: TRBV3-1/TRBV3-2; CDR3 protein: CASSQGGGGSYGYTF; CDR3 DNA: TGTGCCAGCAGCCAAGGGGGCGGGGGCAGCTATGGCTACACCTTC
clone size: -; J gene: TRBJ1-4; D gene: -; V gene: TRBV9; CDR3 protein: CASSVEGDGTNEKLFF; CDR3 DNA: TGTGCCAGCAGCGTTGAGGGAGATGGTACTAATGAAAAACTGTTTTTT
clone size: -; J gene: TRBJ2-7; D gene: TRBD2; V gene: TRBV28; CDR3 protein: CASGSSGGARSYEQYF; CDR3 DNA: TGTGCCAGCGGGTCTAGCGGGGGGGCGAGGTCCTACGAGCAGTACTTC
clone size: -; J gene: TRBJ2-3; D gene: -; V gene: TRBV5-1; CDR3 protein: CASSRTGTDTQYF; CDR3 DNA: TGCGCCAGCAGCAGGACCGGAACAGATACGCAGTATTTT
clone size: -; J gene: TRBJ2-6; D gene: -; V gene: TRBV7-8; CDR3 protein: CASSLADNSGANVLTF; CDR3 DNA: TGTGCCAGCAGCTTAGCGGACAACTCTGGGGCCAACGTCCTGACTTTC
clone size: -; J gene: TRBJ2-1; D gene: -; V gene: TRBV11-3; CDR3 protein: CASTLPGLNEQFF; CDR3 DNA: TGTGCCAGCACCCTTCCAGGGTTGAATGAGCAGTTCTTC
clone size: -; J gene: TRBJ2-2; D gene: -; V gene: TRBV28; CDR3 protein: CASRLREDQWGENTGELFF; CDR3 DNA: TGTGCCAGCAGACTAAGAGAGGACCAATGGGGAGAGAACACCGGGGAGCTGTTTTTT
clone size: -; J gene: TRBJ1-2; D gene: -; V gene: TRBV11-2; CDR3 protein: CASSQTDYGYTF; CDR3 DNA: TGTGCCAGCAGCCAAACCGACTATGGCTACACCTTC
clone size: -; J gene: TRBJ2-3; D gene: -; V gene: TRBV5-1; CDR3 protein: CASSKGISTDTQYF; CDR3 DNA: TGCGCCAGCAGCAAGGGGATTAGCACAGATACGCAGTATTTT
clone size: -; J gene: TRBJ2-7; D gene: -; V gene: TRBV5-1; CDR3 protein: CASSLEWGSYYEQYF; CDR3 DNA: TGCGCCAGCAGCTTGGAGTGGGGGAGCTACTACGAGCAGTACTTC
clone size: -; J gene: TRBJ2-1; D gene: -; V gene: TRBV7-9; CDR3 protein: CASSLDPRRQFF; CDR3 DNA: TGTGCCAGCAGCTTAGATCCGAGGCGGCAGTTCTTC
clone size: -; J gene: TRBJ1-4; D gene: TRBD1; V gene: TRBV9; CDR3 protein: CASSEAGQGTNEKLFF; CDR3 DNA: TGTGCCAGCAGCGAGGCAGGACAGGGCACTAATGAAAAACTGTTTTTT
clone size: -; J gene: TRBJ1-1; D gene: TRBD1; V gene: TRBV6-5; CDR3 protein: CASSLGQGNQAFF; CDR3 DNA: TGTGCCAGCAGCCTAGGACAGGGAAACCAAGCTTTCTTT
clone size: -; J gene: TRBJ1-2; D gene: TRBD1; V gene: TRBV4-3; CDR3 protein: CASSQDHRRADREIYGYTF; CDR3 DNA: TGCGCCAGCAGCCAGGACCATAGGCGGGCTGACAGGGAGATCTATGGCTACACCTTC
clone size: -; J gene: TRBJ1-4; D gene: -; V gene: TRBV7-9; CDR3 protein: CAIAGEGLSEKLFF; CDR3 DNA: TGTGCCATTGCTGGGGAGGGGCTCAGTGAAAAACTGTTTTTT
clone size: -; J gene: TRBJ2-2; D gene: -; V gene: TRBV24-1; CDR3 protein: CATSDPGTPAGELFF; CDR3 DNA: TGTGCCACCAGTGACCCCGGGACACCGGCCGGGGAGCTGTTTTTT
clone size: -; J gene: TRBJ2-7; D gene: -; V gene: TRBV7-6; CDR3 protein: CASSSDWKMEQYF; CDR3 DNA: TGTGCCAGCAGCTCGGACTGGAAGATGGAGCAGTACTTC
clone size: -; J gene: TRBJ2-7; D gene: -; V gene: TRBV7-2; CDR3 protein: CASSSRRAYEQYF; CDR3 DNA: TGTGCCAGCAGCTCAAGGCGGGCCTACGAGCAGTACTTC
clone size: -; J gene: TRBJ1-5; D gene: -; V gene: TRBV7-9; CDR3 protein: CASSQGGRAQPQHF; CDR3 DNA: TGTGCCAGCAGCCAGGGTGGGAGGGCTCAGCCCCAGCATTTT
clone size: once; J gene: TRBJ1-1; D gene: -; V gene: TRBV7-2; CDR3 protein: CASSLSGRNTEAFF; CDR3 DNA: TGTGCCAGCAGCTTATCCGGAAGAAACACTGAAGCTTTCTTT
clone size: -; J gene: TRBJ2-7; D gene: TRBD1; V gene: TRBV6-4; CDR3 protein: CASSDSDRGEQYF; CDR3 DNA: TGTGCCAGCAGTGACTCGGACAGGGGCGAGCAGTACTTC
clone size: -; J gene: TRBJ2-1; D gene: TRBD2; V gene: TRBV30; CDR3 protein: CAWSVGLAGGNEQFF; CDR3 DNA: TGTGCCTGGAGTGTTGGACTAGCGGGAGGCAATGAGCAGTTCTTC
clone size: -; J gene: TRBJ2-3; D gene: -; V gene: TRBV6-2/TRBV6-3; CDR3 protein: CASSYRPESPTDTQYF; CDR3 DNA: TGTGCCAGCAGTTATCGCCCGGAGTCCCCCACAGATACGCAGTATTTT
clone size: -; J gene: TRBJ1-2; D gene: -; V gene: TRBV9; CDR3 protein: CASSAQPTTGLQGYTF; CDR3 DNA: TGTGCCAGCAGCGCCCAACCGACCACAGGGCTTCAGGGCTACACCTTC
clone size: -; J gene: TRBJ2-1; D gene: -; V gene: TRBV7-2; CDR3 protein: CASSPQGILSYNEQFF; CDR3 DNA: TGTGCCAGCAGCCCACAAGGGATCCTCTCCTACAATGAGCAGTTCTTC
clone size: -; J gene: TRBJ1-6; D gene: -; V gene: TRBV6-5; CDR3 protein: CASSSQSSRPSPLHF; CDR3 DNA: TGTGCCAGCAGTTCTCAATCCTCGCGACCTTCACCCCTCCACTTT
clone size: -; J gene: TRBJ1-6; D gene: -; V gene: TRBV10-3; CDR3 protein: CAIRDGDSPLHF; CDR3 DNA: TGTGCCATTAGGGATGGGGATTCACCCCTCCACTTT
clone size: few; J gene: TRBJ1-2; D gene: -; V gene: TRBV27; CDR3 protein: CASSLSAQGVGGYTF; CDR3 DNA: TGTGCCAGCAGTTTATCGGCCCAGGGCGTGGGCGGCTACACCTTC
clone size: -; J gene: TRBJ2-7; D gene: -; V gene: TRBV6-5; CDR3 protein: CASSYLSGTMNYEQYF; CDR3 DNA: TGTGCCAGCAGTTACCTGTCGGGGACAATGAACTACGAGCAGTACTTC
clone size: -; J gene: TRBJ2-3; D gene: TRBD2; V gene: TRBV2; CDR3 protein: CASSARAGGPTDTQYF; CDR3 DNA: TGTGCCAGCAGTGCTCGGGCGGGGGGCCCCACAGATACGCAGTATTTT